This T cell receptor (beta chain) was identified during a study of blood T cells in healthy people across ages. Using a J-beta primer mix together with a sample-barcoded 5' primer, a second PCR was run for about 7 to 12 cycles. Using its own MiXCR run on the 5' RACE reads, TCRdb lists one record per CDR3 protein. In the table there are about 670,000 distinct CDR3 sequences, 40% to 45% of which are singletons. PBMCs numbering at least 7 million were isolated per sample. This receptor was identified in a man older than 75 in good health. Sequencing was carried out using blood.

The CDR3 loop is CASSLWTRTGELFF. Here the CDR3 DNA reads TGTGCCAGCAGCCTCTGGACCCGGACTGGGGAGCTGTTTTTT. This sequence joins TRBV7-9 and TRBJ2-2; D may be TRBD2 (5 bases). Trimming removed 5 bases at V and 8 bases at J, with 15 bases between. This CDR3 has 14 amino acids. The germline V gene has CDR1 SEHNR and CDR2 FQNEAQ (reference sequence).